The sequence of this T cell receptor (beta chain) was determined in a study of blood T cell repertoires in COVID-19. Clones were sequenced by immunoSEQ multiplex PCR, and TCRdb holds only the in-frame ones, with some missing. The sample lists approximately 220,000 clones, 84% occurring once. The CDR3 is 14 amino acids. CDR1 and CDR2 from the germline V gene are MDHEN and SYDVKM. V was shortened by 3 bases and J by 9 bases, with 15 bases between the two germline ends. This chain uses TRBV28 with TRBJ1-5; D not certain. The specimen was PBMCs or T cells enriched from blood (not recorded which). The source is a woman between 35 and 50 years old who had recovered from COVID-19. CDR3 sequence: CASSFAQVRLPQHF. The CDR3 DNA reads as TGTGCCAGCAGTTTCGCGCAGGTCCGTCTGCCCCAGCATTTT. Drawing the rest from reference TRBV28 and TRBJ1-5, the complete variable domain is DVKVTQSSRYLVKRTGEKVFLECVQDMDHENMFWYRQDPGLGLRLIYFSYDVKMKEKGDIPEGYSVSREKKERFSLILESASTNQTSMYLCASSFAQVRLPQHFGDGTRLSIL.